This record looks at one T cell receptor beta chain sequence and its context. In the original workflow: Amplification of reference gene primers was used by the study to estimate nucleated cell counts. The protocol was immunoSEQ multiplex PCR, while the TCRdb copy is restricted to in-frame clones and leaves out a portion. The DNA gave D and trimming, while V, J and clone size come from that table. The repertoire holds some 110,000 clones, with around nine tenths as singletons. Per germline, CDR1 SGHDT and CDR2 YYEEEE. V was trimmed by 4 bases and J by 4 bases, leaving 18 bases between them. This CDR3 spans 16 amino acids. The entry originates in a study of blood T cell repertoires in COVID-19. About the study: The United States, Italy and Spain supplied acute and convalescent COVID-19 samples. Sample material is recorded as cDNA or gDNA derived from T cells, B-cell-depleted T cells, or PBMCs.

This chain joins TRBV5-6 and TRBJ1-3, with TRBD1 as a possible D gene (5 bases). This clonotype was obtained from a man between 35 and 55 years old with acute or convalescent COVID-19. The sample comprised peripheral blood. CDR3 DNA: TGTGCCAGCAGCAGCATGGTTCGGACAAGAGGAAACACCATATATTTT. Its protein is CASSSMVRTRGNTIYF.